This T cell receptor beta chain was sequenced in a study of shared clonotypes between healthy human individuals. Terminally differentiated effector memory CD45RA+ cells were excluded by CCR7 positive selection of CD45RO-negative cells. Germline V CDR1 and CDR2: SGHDT, YYEEEE. This CDR3 has 16 residues. After removal of 0 bases from V and 3 bases from J, the junction contained 5 bases not matched to a gene. Assay: immunoSEQ multiplex PCR; the TCRdb copy retains only in-frame clones and omits some. The data hold about 1,900,000 clones, with approximately 94% observed a single time. The sample taken for sequencing was naive CD8+ T cells sorted from blood. The source of this sequence is a man younger than 30 in good health. The rearrangement joins TRBV5-6 to TRBJ2-7; 11 nucleotides align to TRBD2. CDR3 bases: TGTGCCAGCAGCTTGGTTCAGGGACTAGCGGTCTACGAGCAGTACTTC. Residues: CASSLVQGLAVYEQYF.